The rows below give T cell receptor beta chains drawn from one sample of a study of blood T cell repertoires in COVID-19. TCRdb keeps only in-frame clones here, not all; method: immunoSEQ multiplex PCR. The sample has around 230,000 clones, around four fifths seen once; the top ten hold approximately 7.4%. The sample taken for sequencing was peripheral blood. Every receptor here comes from a woman aged 50 to 60 with acute or convalescent COVID-19. CDR3s include the opening cysteine and the closing phenylalanine or tryptophan. A D gene is named only where the DNA matches it firmly. A clone size is listed for some rows: how often the clone was seen (once, few, many), or a class if it is expanded.

V: TRBV2; length: 14; size: -; D: TRBD1; J: TRBJ2-1; CDR3: CATGTGGWSNEQFF; DNA: TGTGCCACCGGGACAGGGGGATGGAGTAATGAGCAGTTCTTC
V: TRBV5-1; length: 12; size: -; D: -; J: TRBJ1-1; CDR3: CASRLTDTEAFF; DNA: TGCGCCAGCAGACTGACAGACACTGAAGCTTTCTTT
V: TRBV20-1; length: 14; size: -; D: -; J: TRBJ2-3; CDR3: CSASWGVVTDTQYF; DNA: TGCAGTGCTAGTTGGGGGGTTGTAACAGATACGCAGTATTTT
V: TRBV2; length: 16; size: -; D: -; J: TRBJ1-5; CDR3: CASSDRTGTSNQPQHF; DNA: TGTGCCAGCAGTGATAGAACAGGGACGAGCAATCAGCCCCAGCATTTT
V: TRBV6-2/TRBV6-3; length: 12; size: -; D: TRBD1; J: TRBJ2-1; CDR3: CASSDRGNEQFF; DNA: TGTGCCAGCAGTGACAGGGGAAATGAGCAGTTCTTC
V: TRBV28; length: 13; size: -; D: TRBD1; J: TRBJ1-2; CDR3: CASSYNKGGRYTF; DNA: TGTGCCAGCAGTTACAATAAAGGGGGCAGATACACCTTC
V: TRBV28; length: 20; size: -; D: TRBD1; J: TRBJ2-4; CDR3: CASSQFYLLRDRVSKNIQYF; DNA: TGTGCCAGCAGCCAATTCTACCTCCTCCGGGACAGGGTTTCCAAAAACATTCAGTACTTC
V: TRBV13; length: 16; size: -; D: TRBD1; J: TRBJ2-2; CDR3: CASSLWAGGRTGELFF; DNA: TGTGCCAGCAGCTTATGGGCAGGGGGCCGGACCGGGGAGCTGTTTTTT
V: TRBV9; length: 16; size: -; D: -; J: TRBJ2-5; CDR3: CASSRTVTQRPETQYF; DNA: TGTGCCAGCTCCCGGACAGTCACCCAACGGCCAGAGACCCAGTACTTC
V: TRBV10-1; length: 17; size: -; D: -; J: TRBJ2-5; CDR3: CARPSPPRDKDQETQYF; DNA: TGCGCCAGACCCAGCCCCCCCCGGGACAAGGATCAAGAGACCCAGTACTTC
V: TRBV11-3; length: 15; size: -; D: TRBD2; J: TRBJ2-3; CDR3: CASSFQAGVGDTQYF; DNA: TGTGCCAGCAGCTTCCAAGCGGGAGTGGGAGATACGCAGTATTTT
V: TRBV2; length: 19; size: -; D: -; J: TRBJ1-5; CDR3: CASSEFGGEVGYSNQPQHF; DNA: TGTGCCAGCAGTGAATTTGGGGGGGAAGTGGGATATAGCAATCAGCCCCAGCATTTT
V: TRBV28; length: 15; size: -; D: TRBD1; J: TRBJ1-1; CDR3: CASSEGQELNTEAFF; DNA: TGTGCCAGCAGTGAAGGACAGGAGTTGAACACTGAAGCTTTCTTT
V: TRBV9; length: 18; size: -; D: TRBD1; J: TRBJ1-2; CDR3: CASSVRDRDIWGSDGYTF; DNA: TGTGCCAGCAGCGTCAGGGACAGGGATATCTGGGGATCGGATGGCTACACCTTC
V: TRBV11-2; length: 19; size: -; D: TRBD1; J: TRBJ1-2; CDR3: CASSLGTVLTGGANYGYTF; DNA: TGTGCCAGCAGCTTAGGGACGGTACTGACAGGGGGCGCTAACTATGGCTACACCTTC
V: TRBV29-1; length: 12; size: -; D: TRBD1; J: TRBJ2-2; CDR3: CSATTGTGELFF; DNA: TGCAGCGCCACGACAGGGACCGGGGAGCTGTTTTTT
V: TRBV7-9; length: 14; size: -; D: TRBD2; J: TRBJ2-7; CDR3: CASRLAGGQGEQYF; DNA: TGTGCCAGCAGGCTAGCGGGAGGGCAGGGAGAGCAGTACTTC
V: TRBV10-2; length: 13; size: few; D: -; J: TRBJ1-5; CDR3: CASSEHVGQPQHF; DNA: TGCGCCAGCAGTGAGCACGTCGGGCAGCCCCAGCATTTT
V: TRBV19; length: 15; size: -; D: -; J: TRBJ1-5; CDR3: CASSIGGISNQPQHF; DNA: TGTGCCAGTAGTATAGGGGGCATTTCCAATCAGCCCCAGCATTTT
V: TRBV10-3; length: 14; size: many; D: -; J: TRBJ2-2; CDR3: CAIPGGQSTGELFF; DNA: TGTGCCATCCCAGGGGGGCAGAGCACCGGGGAGCTGTTTTTT
V: TRBV21-1; length: 14; size: -; D: -; J: TRBJ1-1; CDR3: CASTLGGVGTEAFF; DNA: TGTGCCAGCACCCTCGGGGGAGTAGGAACTGAAGCTTTCTTT
V: TRBV3-1/TRBV3-2; length: 15; size: once; D: TRBD1; J: TRBJ1-5; CDR3: CASSFGQGGNQPQHF; DNA: TGTGCCAGCAGCTTCGGACAGGGTGGCAATCAGCCCCAGCATTTT
V: TRBV2; length: 16; size: -; D: TRBD1; J: TRBJ1-5; CDR3: CASRLSGTGGNQPQHF; DNA: TGTGCCAGCAGACTGTCGGGGACAGGGGGCAATCAGCCCCAGCATTTT
V: TRBV2; length: 14; size: -; D: -; J: TRBJ2-5; CDR3: CASSDAGVQETQYF; DNA: TGTGCCAGCAGTGATGCAGGGGTCCAAGAGACCCAGTACTTC
V: TRBV15; length: 14; size: -; D: -; J: TRBJ2-3; CDR3: CATSRDFGTDTQYF; DNA: TGTGCCACCAGCAGAGATTTCGGCACAGATACGCAGTATTTT
V: TRBV12-3/TRBV12-4; length: 13; size: -; D: -; J: TRBJ1-1; CDR3: CASRPTPRVGAFF; DNA: TGTGCCAGCAGACCGACCCCCAGGGTGGGTGCTTTCTTT
V: TRBV30; length: 14; size: -; D: -; J: TRBJ2-7; CDR3: CAWSKGSKTYEQYF; DNA: TGTGCCTGGAGTAAGGGGTCGAAGACCTACGAGCAGTACTTC
V: TRBV28; length: 16; size: -; D: TRBD1; J: TRBJ2-7; CDR3: CASSVTTGLIGYEQYF; DNA: TGTGCCAGCAGTGTAACGACAGGGTTAATTGGGTACGAGCAGTACTTC
V: TRBV12-3/TRBV12-4; length: 13; size: -; D: -; J: TRBJ1-2; CDR3: CASSLQGLGGYTF; DNA: TGTGCCAGCAGTTTACAGGGGCTAGGGGGCTACACCTTC
V: TRBV19; length: 14; size: once; D: TRBD1; J: TRBJ1-2; CDR3: CASTPTGANYGYTF; DNA: TGTGCCAGTACCCCGACAGGGGCTAACTATGGCTACACCTTC
V: TRBV28; length: 15; size: -; D: -; J: TRBJ2-3; CDR3: CASLPIGGHPDTQYF; DNA: TGTGCCAGCCTTCCTATAGGGGGTCATCCAGATACGCAGTATTTT
V: TRBV28; length: 13; size: -; D: -; J: TRBJ1-1; CDR3: CASSRTVNTEAFF; DNA: TGTGCCAGCAGTCGGACAGTGAACACTGAAGCTTTCTTT
V: TRBV25-1; length: 13; size: -; D: -; J: TRBJ1-2; CDR3: CASSESDSDGYTF; DNA: TGTGCCAGCAGTGAATCAGACAGCGACGGCTACACCTTC
V: TRBV19; length: 15; size: -; D: TRBD1; J: TRBJ1-3; CDR3: CASSITGTGGNTIYF; DNA: TGTGCCAGTAGTATAACTGGGACAGGGGGAAACACCATATATTTT
V: TRBV10-3; length: 15; size: -; D: TRBD2; J: TRBJ2-7; CDR3: CAISGAGTTAYEQYF; DNA: TGTGCCATCAGTGGCGCCGGGACTACCGCCTACGAGCAGTACTTC
V: TRBV24-1; length: 13; size: few; D: -; J: TRBJ1-2; CDR3: CATSDPGSGGYTF; DNA: TGTGCCACCAGTGACCCAGGGTCAGGAGGCTACACCTTC
V: TRBV19; length: 14; size: -; D: TRBD1; J: TRBJ2-1; CDR3: CASRGQGAYNEQFF; DNA: TGTGCCAGTAGAGGACAGGGGGCCTACAATGAGCAGTTCTTC
V: TRBV6-1; length: 21; size: -; D: TRBD2; J: TRBJ2-1; CDR3: CASSERFVGTSGRMKDNEQFF; DNA: TGTGCCAGCAGTGAAAGATTCGTCGGGACTAGCGGGAGGATGAAGGACAATGAGCAGTTCTTC
V: TRBV11-2; length: 13; size: -; D: TRBD2; J: TRBJ2-7; CDR3: CASSLGEGHEQYF; DNA: TGTGCCAGCAGCTTAGGGGAGGGTCACGAGCAGTACTTC
V: TRBV28; length: 17; size: -; D: -; J: TRBJ1-3; CDR3: CASSLLSSRGSGNTIYF; DNA: TGTGCCAGCAGTTTATTGTCTTCCAGGGGCTCTGGAAACACCATATATTTT
V: TRBV7-6; length: 15; size: -; D: -; J: TRBJ2-7; CDR3: CASSPNTGGTYEQYF; DNA: TGTGCCAGCAGCCCCAACACGGGCGGGACCTACGAGCAGTACTTC
V: TRBV5-4; length: 19; size: -; D: -; J: TRBJ2-1; CDR3: CASSLEQGDQTRMGNEQFF; DNA: TGTGCCAGCAGCTTGGAACAGGGTGATCAAACCAGGATGGGCAATGAGCAGTTCTTC
V: TRBV19; length: 15; size: -; D: -; J: TRBJ2-2; CDR3: CASSIDTMNTGELFF; DNA: TGTGCCAGTAGTATAGACACTATGAACACCGGGGAGCTGTTTTTT
V: TRBV14; length: 14; size: once; D: -; J: TRBJ1-1; CDR3: CASSQEGGWSEAFF; DNA: TGTGCCAGCAGCCAAGAAGGCGGTTGGTCTGAAGCTTTCTTT
V: TRBV14; length: 13; size: -; D: -; J: TRBJ2-1; CDR3: CASSQVASTFPFF; DNA: TGTGCCAGCAGCCAAGTAGCGTCTACTTTTCCGTTCTTC
V: TRBV15; length: 16; size: -; D: TRBD2; J: TRBJ2-3; CDR3: CATSTRLAGGADTQYF; DNA: TGTGCCACCAGCACCCGACTAGCGGGAGGTGCAGATACGCAGTATTTT
V: TRBV19; length: 17; size: -; D: TRBD2; J: TRBJ2-1; CDR3: CASARWGLAGGDNEQFF; DNA: TGTGCCAGCGCGCGATGGGGACTAGCGGGAGGGGACAATGAGCAGTTCTTC